Below are 10 T cell receptor beta chains sequenced from a single sample in a study of blood T cell repertoires in COVID-19. TCRdb's table, derived via immunoSEQ multiplex PCR, lists solely in-frame clones and lacks some. The sample records about 300,000 clones, around 82% being singletons. Sequencing was performed on peripheral blood. These receptors all stem from a woman between 45 and 60 years old with acute or convalescent COVID-19.

For the CDR3, the DNA is TGCGCCAGCAGCTTAGGGGGCAGGGACTATGGCTACACCTTC. Protein sequence: CASSLGGRDYGYTF. This chain joins TRBV5-1 and TRBJ1-2; TRBD1 matches at 7 bases. The J segment lost 3 bases and the V segment lost 2 bases, leaving 4 bases of the junction unmatched. Per germline, CDR1 SGHRS and CDR2 YFSETQ. This CDR3 comprises 14 residues.

Only a few counts were recorded for this clone. J is TRBJ1-5 and V is TRBV28; D gene ambiguous. Germline V CDR1 and CDR2: MDHEN, SYDVKM. CDR3 length: 12 amino acids. The ends were cut back, 7 bases at V and 8 bases at J, with 12 bases in the middle. The CDR3 spells CASNPPREPQHF. The DNA of the CDR3 is TGTGCCAGCAATCCCCCCCGAGAGCCCCAGCATTTT.

This chain uses TRBV6-6 with TRBJ2-3; D unclear. Germline V gene sequence: CDR1 MNHNY, CDR2 SVGAGI (reference sequence). Between the trimmed V and J ends, which lost 11 bases and 0 bases, there was a span of 9 bases. This CDR3 region has 12 residues. The CDR3 bases are TGTGCCGTTTCTACTAGCACAGATACGCAGTATTTT. It codes for CAVSTSTDTQYF.

This clone was seen just once. The chain combines TRBV3-1 (or the pseudogene TRBV3-2) with TRBJ1-1; TRBD1 matches 8 bases. After removal of 1 base from V and 5 bases from J, the junction contained 6 bases not matched to a gene. The CDR3 covers 15 residues. Germline values: CDR1 LGHDT, CDR2 YNNKEL (reference sequence). The CDR3 spells CASSQVGTGGTEAFF. DNA for the CDR3: TGTGCCAGCAGCCAAGTAGGGACAGGAGGGACTGAAGCTTTCTTT.

With regard to this clone: The same CDR3 arises from other DNA sequences in this sample as well. The CDR3, as DNA: TGTGCCAGTAGTATCACAGGGAACTATGGCTACACCTTC. Its protein product is CASSITGNYGYTF. This chain uses TRBV19 with TRBJ1-2; a possible D gene is TRBD1 (6 bases). V lost 3 bases, J lost 2 bases, and 7 bases lay in between. The CDR3 totals 13 residues. Germline values: CDR1 LNHDA, CDR2 SQIVND (reference sequence).

The chain recombines TRBV7-2 with TRBJ2-1; D gene uncertain. Trimming left V 1 base short and J 10 bases short, with 11 bases between. This CDR3 is built from 13 residues. Germline CDR1 SGHTA, CDR2 FQGNSA. Written as DNA, the CDR3 is TGTGCCAGCAGCTTAGTAATCTCGAGAGAGCAGTTCTTC. Protein: CASSLVISREQFF.

This clone has just a few counts. This chain joins TRBV24-1 and TRBJ2-2, with TRBD1 matching 9 bases. The CDR3 has 17 residues. CDR1 and CDR2 from the germline V gene are KGHDR and SFDVKD. Trimming removed 4 bases from V and 5 bases from J; junction bases left unmatched: 10. This chain's CDR3 is CATSDLGQGPRTGELFF. CDR3 bases: TGTGCCACCAGTGACCTGGGACAGGGCCCGAGAACCGGGGAGCTGTTTTTT.

The V gene is TRBV27, the J gene TRBJ2-7; TRBD1 is a possible D gene (6 bases). From germline, CDR1 is MNHEY and CDR2 SMNVEV (reference sequence). The V end lost 5 bases, the J end lost 2 bases, and 19 bases lay between the germline ends. The CDR3 loop spans 16 amino acids. Here the CDR3 reads CASSTYFGTPAYEQYF. The CDR3 DNA is TGTGCCAGCAGTACATACTTCGGGACACCAGCCTACGAGCAGTACTTC.

The chain employs TRBV11-2 and TRBJ1-1; 7 bases line up with TRBD1. CDR3 length equals 15 residues. V was pared by 5 bases and J by 1 base, with 7 bases of the junction left unmatched. Germline lookup yields CDR1 SGHAT and CDR2 FQNNGV. The DNA of the CDR3 is TGTGCCAGCAGCCCTAGATGGACAGGGAACACTGAAGCTTTCTTT. It is translated as CASSPRWTGNTEAFF.

This sequence joins TRBV20-1 and TRBJ2-3; no definite D call. V lost 3 bases to trimming and J lost 4 bases, with 5 bases between them. CDR3 length: 11 amino acids. Germline V gives CDR1 DFQATT, CDR2 SNEGSKA (reference sequence). The CDR3 loop is CSASLADTQYF. DNA of the CDR3: TGCAGTGCTAGTCTCGCAGATACGCAGTATTTT.